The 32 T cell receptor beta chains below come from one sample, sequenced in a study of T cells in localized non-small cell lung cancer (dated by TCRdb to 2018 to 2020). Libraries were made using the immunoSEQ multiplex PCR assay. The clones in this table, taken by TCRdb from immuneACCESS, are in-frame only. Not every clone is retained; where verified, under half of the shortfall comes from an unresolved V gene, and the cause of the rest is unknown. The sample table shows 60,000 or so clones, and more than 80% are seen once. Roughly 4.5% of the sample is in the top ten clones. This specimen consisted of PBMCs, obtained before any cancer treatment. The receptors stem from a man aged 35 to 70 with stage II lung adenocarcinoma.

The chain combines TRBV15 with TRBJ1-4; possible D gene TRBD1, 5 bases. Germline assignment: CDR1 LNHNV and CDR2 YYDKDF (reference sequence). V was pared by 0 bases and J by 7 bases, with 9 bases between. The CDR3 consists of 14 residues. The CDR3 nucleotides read TGTGCCACCAGCAGAGAGGGCAGGGCTGAAAAACTGTTTTTT. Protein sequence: CATSREGRAEKLFF. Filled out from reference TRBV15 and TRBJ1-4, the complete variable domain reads DAMVIQNPRYQVTQFGKPVTLSCSQTLNHNVMYWYQQKSSQAPKLLFHYYDKDFNNEADTPDNFQSRRPNTSFCFLDIRSPGLGDTAMYLCATSREGRAEKLFFGSGTQLSVL.

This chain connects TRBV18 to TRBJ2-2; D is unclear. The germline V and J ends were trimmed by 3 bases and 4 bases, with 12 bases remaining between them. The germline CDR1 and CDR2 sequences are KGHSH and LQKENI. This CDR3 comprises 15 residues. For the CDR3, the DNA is TGTGCCAGCTCACCCCTAAGCTGGGGCACCGGGGAGCTGTTTTTT. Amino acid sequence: CASSPLSWGTGELFF.

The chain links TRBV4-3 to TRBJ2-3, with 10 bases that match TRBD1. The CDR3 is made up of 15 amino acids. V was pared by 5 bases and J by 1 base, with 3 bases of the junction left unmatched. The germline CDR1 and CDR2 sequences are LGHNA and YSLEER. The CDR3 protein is CASSDRGQGTDTQYF. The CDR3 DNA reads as TGCGCCAGCAGCGACAGGGGGCAAGGCACAGATACGCAGTATTTT.

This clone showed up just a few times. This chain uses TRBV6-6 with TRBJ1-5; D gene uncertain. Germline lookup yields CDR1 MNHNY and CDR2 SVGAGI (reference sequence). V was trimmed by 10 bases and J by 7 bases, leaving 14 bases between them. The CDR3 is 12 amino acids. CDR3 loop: CATLAAGQPQHF. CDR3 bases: TGTGCCACCCTAGCTGCGGGCCAGCCCCAGCATTTT.

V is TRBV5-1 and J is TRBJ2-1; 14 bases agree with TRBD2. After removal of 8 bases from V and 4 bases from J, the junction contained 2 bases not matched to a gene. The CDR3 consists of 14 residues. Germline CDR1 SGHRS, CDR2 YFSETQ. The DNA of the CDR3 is TGCGCCAGTAGACTAGCGGGAGGGTACAATGAGCAGTTCTTC. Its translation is CASRLAGGYNEQFF.

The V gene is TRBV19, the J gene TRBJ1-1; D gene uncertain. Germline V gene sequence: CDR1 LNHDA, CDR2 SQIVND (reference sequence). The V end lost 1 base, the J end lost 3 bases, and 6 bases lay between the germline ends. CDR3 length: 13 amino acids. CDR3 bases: TGTGCCAGTAGTATAGGCGGTGACACTGAAGCTTTCTTT. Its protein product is CASSIGGDTEAFF. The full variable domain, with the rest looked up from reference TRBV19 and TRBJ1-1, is DGGITQSPKYLFRKEGQNVTLSCEQNLNHDAMYWYRQDPGQGLRLIYYSQIVNDFQKGDIAEGYSVSREKKESFPLTVTSAQKNPTAFYLCASSIGGDTEAFFGQGTRLTVV.

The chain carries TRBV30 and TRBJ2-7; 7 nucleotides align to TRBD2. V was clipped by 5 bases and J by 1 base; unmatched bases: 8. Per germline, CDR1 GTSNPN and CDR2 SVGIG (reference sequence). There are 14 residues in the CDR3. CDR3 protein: CAWAGGSGSYEQYF. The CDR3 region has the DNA TGTGCCTGGGCCGGCGGGAGTGGGTCCTACGAGCAGTACTTC.

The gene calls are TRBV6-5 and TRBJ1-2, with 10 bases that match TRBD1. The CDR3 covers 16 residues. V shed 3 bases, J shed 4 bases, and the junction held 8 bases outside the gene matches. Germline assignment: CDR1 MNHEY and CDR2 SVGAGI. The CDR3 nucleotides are TGTGCCAGCAGTTATACTCGGACAGGGGGGGCCTATGGCTACACCTTC. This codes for CASSYTRTGGAYGYTF.

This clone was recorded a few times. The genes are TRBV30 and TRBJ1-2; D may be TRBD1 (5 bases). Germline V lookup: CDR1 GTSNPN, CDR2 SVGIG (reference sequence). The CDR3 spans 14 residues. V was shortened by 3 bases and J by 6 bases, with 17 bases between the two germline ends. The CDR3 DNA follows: TGTGCCTGGAGCCTACGTGGGGGAGCCAATGGCTACACCTTC. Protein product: CAWSLRGGANGYTF.

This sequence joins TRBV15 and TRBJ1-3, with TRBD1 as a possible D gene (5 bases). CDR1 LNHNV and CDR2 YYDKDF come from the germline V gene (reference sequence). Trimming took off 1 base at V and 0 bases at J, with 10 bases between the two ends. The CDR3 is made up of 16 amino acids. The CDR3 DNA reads TGTGCCACCAGCAGAGTCGACAGCCGCTCTGGAAACACCATATATTTT. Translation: CATSRVDSRSGNTIYF.

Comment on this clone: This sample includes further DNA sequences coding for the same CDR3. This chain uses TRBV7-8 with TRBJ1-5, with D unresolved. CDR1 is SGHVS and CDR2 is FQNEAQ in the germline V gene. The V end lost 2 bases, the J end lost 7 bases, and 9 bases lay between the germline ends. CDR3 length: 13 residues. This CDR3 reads CASSLNGDQPQHF. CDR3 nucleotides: TGTGCCAGCAGCTTAAACGGTGACCAGCCCCAGCATTTT.

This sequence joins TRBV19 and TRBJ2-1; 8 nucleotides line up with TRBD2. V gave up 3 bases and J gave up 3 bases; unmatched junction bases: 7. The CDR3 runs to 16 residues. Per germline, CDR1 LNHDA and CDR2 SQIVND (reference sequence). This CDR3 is CASSMRLSGSYNEQFF. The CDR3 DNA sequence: TGTGCCAGTAGTATGAGGCTAAGCGGGAGCTACAATGAGCAGTTCTTC.

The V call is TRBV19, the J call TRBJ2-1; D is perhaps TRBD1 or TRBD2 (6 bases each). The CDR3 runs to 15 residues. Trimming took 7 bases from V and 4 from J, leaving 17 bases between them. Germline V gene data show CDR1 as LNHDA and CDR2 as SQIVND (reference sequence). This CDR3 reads CASIRSGAPYNEQFF. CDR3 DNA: TGTGCCAGTATTCGTTCGGGGGCCCCATACAATGAGCAGTTCTTC. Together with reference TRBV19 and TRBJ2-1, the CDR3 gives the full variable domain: DGGITQSPKYLFRKEGQNVTLSCEQNLNHDAMYWYRQDPGQGLRLIYYSQIVNDFQKGDIAEGYSVSREKKESFPLTVTSAQKNPTAFYLCASIRSGAPYNEQFFGPGTRLTVL.

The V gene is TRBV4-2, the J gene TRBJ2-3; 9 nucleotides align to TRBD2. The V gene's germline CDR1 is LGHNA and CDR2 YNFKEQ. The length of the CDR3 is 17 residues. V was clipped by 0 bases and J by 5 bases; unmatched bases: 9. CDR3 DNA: TGTGCCAGCAGCCAAGATGGAGCGGGAGGCGGGGGAGATACGCAGTATTTT. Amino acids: CASSQDGAGGGGDTQYF.

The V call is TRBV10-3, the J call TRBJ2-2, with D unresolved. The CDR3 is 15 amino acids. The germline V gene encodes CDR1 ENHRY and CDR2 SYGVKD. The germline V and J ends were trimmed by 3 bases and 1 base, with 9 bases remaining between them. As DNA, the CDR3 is TGTGCCATCAGTGACCACCACCGGAACACCGGGGAGCTGTTTTTT. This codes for CAISDHHRNTGELFF.

This chain's CDR3 is CASSPNAGTTGELFF. The CDR3 DNA sequence: TGTGCCAGCTCACCAAACGCAGGGACGACCGGGGAGCTGTTTTTT. This rearrangement joins TRBV18 to TRBJ2-2, with D tentatively TRBD1 or TRBD2 (5 bases each). Trimming shortened V by 2 bases and J by 5 bases, and 12 bases separated the two germline ends. The CDR3 length is 15 residues. Germline CDR1 and CDR2: KGHSH and LQKENI.

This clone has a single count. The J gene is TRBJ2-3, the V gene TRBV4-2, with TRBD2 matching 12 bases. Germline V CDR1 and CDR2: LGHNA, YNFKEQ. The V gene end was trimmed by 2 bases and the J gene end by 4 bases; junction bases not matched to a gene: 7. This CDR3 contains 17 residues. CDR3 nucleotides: TGTGCCAGCAGCCAACGGCTAGCGGGAGGGCCGCCAGATACGCAGTATTTT. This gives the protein CASSQRLAGGPPDTQYF.

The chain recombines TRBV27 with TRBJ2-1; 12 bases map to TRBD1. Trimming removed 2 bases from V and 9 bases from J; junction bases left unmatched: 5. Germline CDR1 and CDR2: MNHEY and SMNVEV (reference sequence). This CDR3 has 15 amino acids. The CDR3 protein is CASSLMGQGAVEQFF. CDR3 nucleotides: TGTGCCAGCAGTTTAATGGGACAGGGGGCCGTTGAGCAGTTCTTC.

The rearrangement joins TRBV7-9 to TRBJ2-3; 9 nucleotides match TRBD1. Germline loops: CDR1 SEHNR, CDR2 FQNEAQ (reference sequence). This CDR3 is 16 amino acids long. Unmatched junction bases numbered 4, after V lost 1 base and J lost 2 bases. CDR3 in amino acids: CASSLGDRGITDTQYF. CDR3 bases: TGTGCCAGCAGCTTAGGAGACAGGGGGATCACAGATACGCAGTATTTT.

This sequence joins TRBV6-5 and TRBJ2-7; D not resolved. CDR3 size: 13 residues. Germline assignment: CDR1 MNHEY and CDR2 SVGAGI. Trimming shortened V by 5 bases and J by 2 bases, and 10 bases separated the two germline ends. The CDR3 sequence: CASSAPLTYEQYF. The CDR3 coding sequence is TGTGCCAGCAGTGCACCACTGACCTACGAGCAGTACTTC.

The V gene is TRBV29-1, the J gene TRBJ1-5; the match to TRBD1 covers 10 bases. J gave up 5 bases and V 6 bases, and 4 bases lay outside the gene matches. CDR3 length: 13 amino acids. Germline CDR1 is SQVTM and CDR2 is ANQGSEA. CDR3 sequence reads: CSVAGTGDQPQHF. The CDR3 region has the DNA TGCAGCGTCGCCGGGACAGGGGATCAGCCCCAGCATTTT.

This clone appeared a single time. CDR3: CASSPPSGREQFF. In DNA form, the CDR3 reads TGTGCCAGCTCACCACCCTCTGGTCGGGAGCAGTTCTTC. This sequence joins TRBV18 and TRBJ2-1; D gene unclear. The length of the CDR3 is 13 residues. Trimming removed 0 bases from V and 10 bases from J, with 10 bases in between. Germline assignment: CDR1 KGHSH and CDR2 LQKENI.

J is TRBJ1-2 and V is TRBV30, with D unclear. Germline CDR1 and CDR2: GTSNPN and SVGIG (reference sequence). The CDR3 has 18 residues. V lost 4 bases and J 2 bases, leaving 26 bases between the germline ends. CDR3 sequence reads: CAWTHPPPTELANYGYTF. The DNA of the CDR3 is TGTGCCTGGACCCACCCCCCCCCGACGGAACTAGCCAACTATGGCTACACCTTC.

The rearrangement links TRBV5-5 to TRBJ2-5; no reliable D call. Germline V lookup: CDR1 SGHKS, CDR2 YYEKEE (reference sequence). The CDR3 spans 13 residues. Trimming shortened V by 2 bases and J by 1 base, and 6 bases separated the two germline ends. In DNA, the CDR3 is TGTGCCAGCAGCTTAGGGATCCAAGAGACCCAGTACTTC. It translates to CASSLGIQETQYF.

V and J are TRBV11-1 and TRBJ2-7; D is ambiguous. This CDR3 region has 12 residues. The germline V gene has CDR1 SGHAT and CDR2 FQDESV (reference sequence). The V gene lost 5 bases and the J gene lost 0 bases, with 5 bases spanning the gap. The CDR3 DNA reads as TGTGCCAGCAGCACTTCCTCCTACGAGCAGTACTTC. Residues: CASSTSSYEQYF.

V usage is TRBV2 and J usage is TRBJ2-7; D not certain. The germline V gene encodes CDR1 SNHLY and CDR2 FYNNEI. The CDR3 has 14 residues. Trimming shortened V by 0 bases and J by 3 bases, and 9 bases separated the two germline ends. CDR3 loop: CASSEAHSIYEQYF. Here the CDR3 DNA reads TGTGCCAGCAGTGAAGCTCACAGCATCTACGAGCAGTACTTC.

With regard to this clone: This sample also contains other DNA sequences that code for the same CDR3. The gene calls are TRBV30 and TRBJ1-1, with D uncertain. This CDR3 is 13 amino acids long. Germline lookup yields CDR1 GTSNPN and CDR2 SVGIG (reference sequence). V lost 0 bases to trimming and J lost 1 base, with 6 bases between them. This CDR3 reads CAWSVWGNTEAFF. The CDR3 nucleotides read TGTGCCTGGAGTGTATGGGGGAACACTGAAGCTTTCTTT.

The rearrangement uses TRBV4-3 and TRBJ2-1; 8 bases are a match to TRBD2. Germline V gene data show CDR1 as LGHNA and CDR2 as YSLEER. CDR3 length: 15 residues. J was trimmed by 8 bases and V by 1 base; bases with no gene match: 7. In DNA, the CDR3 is TGCGCCAGCAGCCAAGGAGGTAGCGGGACACATGAGCAGTTCTTC. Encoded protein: CASSQGGSGTHEQFF.

CDR3 nucleotides: TGTGCCAGTAGTATCGGCAGGGCGAACGGCTACACCTTC. This codes for CASSIGRANGYTF. V usage is TRBV19 and J usage is TRBJ1-2; possibly TRBD1 for D (5 bases). The V end was cut by 3 bases, the J end by 8 bases, with 13 bases between. The CDR3 totals 13 residues. Germline assignment: CDR1 LNHDA and CDR2 SQIVND (reference sequence).

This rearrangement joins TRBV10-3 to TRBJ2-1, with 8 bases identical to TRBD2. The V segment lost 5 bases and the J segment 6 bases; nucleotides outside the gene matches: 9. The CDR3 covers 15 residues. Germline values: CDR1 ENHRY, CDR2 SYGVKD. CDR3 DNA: TGTGCCATCAGTACCGGGGGCGGGAGGCCCAATGAGCAGTTCTTC. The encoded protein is CAISTGGGRPNEQFF.

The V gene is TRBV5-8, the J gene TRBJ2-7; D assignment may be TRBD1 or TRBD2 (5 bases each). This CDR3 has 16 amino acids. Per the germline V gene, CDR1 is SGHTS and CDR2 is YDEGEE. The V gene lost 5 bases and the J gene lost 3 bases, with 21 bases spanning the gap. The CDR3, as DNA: TGTGCCAGCAGGCCAAGCCCGGGGCATCGGAACTACGAGCAGTACTTC. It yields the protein CASRPSPGHRNYEQYF.

CDR3 in amino acids: CAWSGTSGVYEQYF. The CDR3 nucleotides are TGTGCCTGGAGTGGGACTAGCGGAGTATACGAGCAGTACTTC. The chain couples TRBV30 to TRBJ2-7, with TRBD2 matching 10 bases. CDR1 and CDR2 (germline): GTSNPN, SVGIG (reference sequence). This CDR3 region has 14 residues. Trimming removed 1 base from V and 4 bases from J; junction bases left unmatched: 4. The full variable domain, in which reference TRBV30 and TRBJ2-7 provide the parts outside the CDR3, is SQTIHQWPATLVQPVGSPLSLECTVEGTSNPNLYWYRQAAGRGLQLLFYSVGIGQISSEVPQNLSASRPQDRQFILSSKKLLLSDSGFYLCAWSGTSGVYEQYFGPGTRLTVT.